The 30 T cell receptor beta chains given below trace back to one sample, sequenced in a study of blood T cell repertoires in COVID-19. Repertoires were generated with immunoSEQ multiplex PCR, while TCRdb's copy carries only in-frame clones and drops some. The sample has just over 300,000 clones, about 91% seen once. What was sequenced was PBMCs or T cells enriched from blood (not recorded which). Receptor source: a woman aged 18 to 35 who had recovered from COVID-19.

CDR3 protein: CASSQLAGGGSYEQYF. CDR3 bases: TGCGCCAGCAGCCAATTAGCGGGTGGGGGATCCTACGAGCAGTACTTC. This chain connects TRBV4-1 to TRBJ2-7, with 7 nucleotides matching TRBD2. The CDR3 is 16 amino acids. Trimming cost V 2 bases and J 1 base; bases outside gene matches: 8. CDR1 and CDR2 from the germline V gene are MGHRA and YSYEKL.

This CDR3 is CSVERQGGTDTGELFF. The CDR3 bases are TGCAGCGTTGAAAGACAGGGCGGGACGGACACCGGGGAGCTGTTTTTT. The chain has TRBV29-1 and TRBJ2-2; tentative D call: TRBD1 (7 bases). Germline V lookup: CDR1 SQVTM, CDR2 ANQGSEA. CDR3 length: 16 amino acids. V was clipped by 2 bases and J by 3 bases, with 16 bases between them.

The chain combines TRBV28 with TRBJ2-7; 7 bases align to TRBD2. This CDR3 is built from 15 residues. The germline gives CDR1 MDHEN, CDR2 SYDVKM. Losses at the gene ends were 4 bases for V and 4 bases for J; bases not matched to a gene: 10. CDR3 protein: CASSSPGLTPYEQYF. In DNA form, the CDR3 reads TGTGCCAGCAGTTCCCCGGGACTAACCCCATACGAGCAGTACTTC.

V and J are TRBV5-1 and TRBJ1-4; 9 bases map to TRBD1. Trimming took 5 bases from V and 7 from J; bases not matched to a gene: 6. Germline V gene sequence: CDR1 SGHRS, CDR2 YFSETQ. The CDR3 has 14 amino acids. In nucleotides, the CDR3 is TGCGCCAGCAGTTCCGGGACAGGGAGTGAAAAACTGTTTTTT. Its translation is CASSSGTGSEKLFF. The full variable domain, rest sourced from reference TRBV5-1 and TRBJ1-4, is KAGVTQTPRYLIKTRGQQVTLSCSPISGHRSVSWYQQTPGQGLQFLFEYFSETQRNKGNFPGRFSGRQFSNSRSEMNVSTLELGDSALYLCASSSGTGSEKLFFGSGTQLSVL.

The genes are TRBV6-5 and TRBJ1-5, with 11 bases that match TRBD1. Trimming at V came to 0 bases and at J to 9 bases, leaving 4 bases not matched to a gene. Germline CDR1 reads MNHEY; CDR2 reads SVGAGI. The CDR3 length is 15 residues. CDR3 protein: CASSYSGTGGWPQHF. The DNA for the CDR3 is TGTGCCAGCAGTTACTCGGGGACAGGGGGATGGCCCCAGCATTTT.

The rearrangement uses TRBV27 and TRBJ1-5, with unresolved D. V shed 5 bases and J shed 0 bases, with 14 bases lying between them. Germline V gene data show CDR1 as MNHEY and CDR2 as SMNVEV (reference sequence). The CDR3 is made up of 16 amino acids. CDR3 sequence (DNA): TGTGCCAGCAGTCTAAATGCCCCGTATAGCAATCAGCCCCAGCATTTT. Translated, it gives CASSLNAPYSNQPQHF.

The V and J genes are TRBV15 and TRBJ2-4; 7 bases are a match to TRBD1. This CDR3 region has 18 residues. J gave up 0 bases and V 0 bases, and 8 bases lay outside the gene matches. The germline V gene has CDR1 LNHNV and CDR2 YYDKDF (reference sequence). CDR3 bases: TGTGCCACCAGCAGAGACAGGGACAGAACTTTAGCCAAAAACATTCAGTACTTC. Its translation: CATSRDRDRTLAKNIQYF.

This chain links TRBV18 with TRBJ1-1; D call uncertain. The V end was cut by 6 bases, the J end by 1 base, with 15 bases between. The CDR3 consists of 15 residues. Germline V gene sequence: CDR1 KGHSH, CDR2 LQKENI. The CDR3 region is CASSTTTLTNTEAFF. The CDR3 DNA sequence: TGTGCCAGCTCCACTACGACCCTGACGAACACTGAAGCTTTCTTT.

This sequence joins TRBV18 and TRBJ2-1; perhaps TRBD1 as D (5 bases). Trimming shortened V by 2 bases and J by 9 bases, and 8 bases separated the two germline ends. The CDR3 extends over 12 amino acids. Germline V gives CDR1 KGHSH, CDR2 LQKENI. CDR3 bases: TGTGCCAGCTCACCAAAGGACACTGAGCAGTTCTTC. It specifies CASSPKDTEQFF.

The chain recombines TRBV7-9 with TRBJ1-4; maybe TRBD1 (6 bases). CDR1 and CDR2 (germline): SEHNR, FQNEAQ (reference sequence). Between the trimmed V and J ends, which lost 6 bases and 8 bases, there was a span of 13 bases. This CDR3 has 13 amino acids. In DNA form, the CDR3 reads TGTGCCAGCAGGCTCAGGGGCGGGGAAAAACTGTTTTTT. It encodes CASRLRGGEKLFF.

The gene calls are TRBV10-3 and TRBJ1-3; 11 bases are shared with TRBD1. Losses at the gene ends were 6 bases for V and 0 bases for J; bases not matched to a gene: 10. Germline loops: CDR1 ENHRY, CDR2 SYGVKD. The CDR3 sequence is 18 residues long. The CDR3 region is CAISRRGTGGNSGNTIYF. The DNA for the CDR3 is TGTGCCATCAGCCGAAGGGGGACAGGGGGTAACTCTGGAAACACCATATATTTT.

This clone was counted a single time. The V and J genes are TRBV5-4 and TRBJ2-3; 10 bases agree with TRBD2. The V gene end was trimmed by 0 bases and the J gene end by 2 bases; junction bases not matched to a gene: 3. The CDR3 is 16 residues long. Germline V gene lookup returns CDR1 SGHNT and CDR2 YYREEE (reference sequence). The CDR3 region is CASSLASGGPTDTQYF. In nucleotides, the CDR3 is TGTGCCAGCAGCTTGGCTAGCGGGGGACCCACAGATACGCAGTATTTT. The variable domain in full, completed from reference TRBV5-4 and TRBJ2-3, reads ETGVTQSPTHLIKTRGQQVTLRCSSQSGHNTVSWYQQALGQGPQFIFQYYREEENGRGNFPPRFSGLQFPNYSSELNVNALELDDSALYLCASSLASGGPTDTQYFGPGTRLTVL.

The chain joins TRBV12-3 or TRBV12-4 to TRBJ1-1; possible D gene TRBD1, 6 bases. Trimming stripped 3 bases from V and 3 bases from J, with 8 bases between. There are 13 residues in the CDR3. The DNA of the CDR3 is TGTGCCAGCAGTTTGGACAGCGACACTGAAGCTTTCTTT. Protein sequence: CASSLDSDTEAFF.

V and J are TRBV6-6 and TRBJ2-7, with D possibly matching TRBD2 (5 bases). The CDR3 consists of 15 residues. Germline V gives CDR1 MNHNY, CDR2 SVGAGI (reference sequence). The germline V and J ends were trimmed by 0 bases and 0 bases, with 9 bases remaining between them. The CDR3 protein is CASSYSARDSYEQYF. The CDR3 DNA reads as TGTGCCAGCAGTTACTCAGCCCGGGACTCCTACGAGCAGTACTTC.

The CDR3 bases are TGTGCCAGCAGCATGGGACAGGGTAAGAACGAGCAGTACTTC. It yields the protein CASSMGQGKNEQYF. The V gene is TRBV5-4, the J gene TRBJ2-7, with 9 bases lining up with TRBD1. The CDR3 loop spans 14 amino acids. Germline CDR1 reads SGHNT; CDR2 reads YYREEE (reference sequence). J was trimmed by 5 bases and V by 4 bases; bases with no gene match: 7. Combining the CDR3 with reference TRBV5-4 and TRBJ2-7 gives the whole variable domain ETGVTQSPTHLIKTRGQQVTLRCSSQSGHNTVSWYQQALGQGPQFIFQYYREEENGRGNFPPRFSGLQFPNYSSELNVNALELDDSALYLCASSMGQGKNEQYFGPGTRLTVT.

The V and J genes are TRBV5-4 and TRBJ1-1; TRBD1 aligns across 8 bases. Germline CDR1 is SGHNT and CDR2 is YYREEE (reference sequence). The J segment lost 0 bases and the V segment lost 4 bases, leaving 8 bases of the junction unmatched. This CDR3 comprises 16 residues. This CDR3 reads CASSRGQGGMNTEAFF. DNA of the CDR3: TGTGCCAGCAGCAGAGGACAGGGAGGCATGAACACTGAAGCTTTCTTT.

The J gene is TRBJ1-1, the V gene TRBV29-1, with 11 bases fitting TRBD1. The CDR3 is 15 residues long. Germline trimming cut 7 bases from V and 0 bases from J; bases unmatched to any gene: 7. Germline V gives CDR1 SQVTM, CDR2 ANQGSEA. The CDR3 DNA reads TGCAGCGCTCAGGGACAGGGGGGGATGAACACTGAAGCTTTCTTT. This codes for CSAQGQGGMNTEAFF. Full variable domain (remainder filled in from reference TRBV29-1 and TRBJ1-1): SAVISQKPSRDICQRGTSLTIQCQVDSQVTMMFWYRQQPGQSLTLIATANQGSEATYESGFVIDKFPISRPNLTFSTLTVSNMSPEDSSIYLCSAQGQGGMNTEAFFGQGTRLTVV.

The V call is TRBV6-5, the J call TRBJ2-1, with D perhaps TRBD2 (5 bases). This CDR3 is 15 amino acids long. V was shortened by 5 bases and J by 3 bases, with 14 bases between the two germline ends. CDR1 and CDR2 (germline): MNHEY, SVGAGI. The CDR3 DNA reads as TGTGCCAGCAGTCCACTAGGCGGAAGCTACAATGAGCAGTTCTTC. Translation gives CASSPLGGSYNEQFF.

CDR3 protein: CASSFATGGANNEQFF. The CDR3 DNA reads TGTGCCAGCAGTTTTGCCACGGGCGGGGCCAACAATGAGCAGTTCTTC. This chain joins TRBV28 and TRBJ2-1; a weak D match, TRBD2 (6 bases). The V and J ends lost 3 bases and 5 bases respectively, with 17 bases between them. The V gene's germline CDR1 is MDHEN and CDR2 SYDVKM. The CDR3 is 16 amino acids. Full variable domain (missing parts from reference TRBV28 and TRBJ2-1): DVKVTQSSRYLVKRTGEKVFLECVQDMDHENMFWYRQDPGLGLRLIYFSYDVKMKEKGDIPEGYSVSREKKERFSLILESASTNQTSMYLCASSFATGGANNEQFFGPGTRLTVL.

The chain has TRBV27 and TRBJ2-7; weak D call: TRBD1 (5 bases). With 5 bases removed from V and 3 bases from J, the gap between germline ends came to 11 bases. The CDR3 length is 13 residues. The germline gives CDR1 MNHEY, CDR2 SMNVEV (reference sequence). The CDR3 bases are TGTGCCAGCAGTCCCAGGGCGGTCTACGAGCAGTACTTC. Residues: CASSPRAVYEQYF.

The V call is TRBV10-3, the J call TRBJ1-6; 9 bases fit TRBD1. CDR3 length: 16 amino acids. Germline CDR1 reads ENHRY; CDR2 reads SYGVKD. J gave up 10 bases and V 0 bases, and 7 bases lay outside the gene matches. CDR3: CAISESLQGAGSPLHF. As DNA, the CDR3 is TGTGCCATCAGTGAGTCGCTACAGGGGGCGGGATCACCCCTCCACTTT.

This chain joins TRBV4-1 and TRBJ2-1; D unresolved. The CDR3 runs to 13 residues. V lost 4 bases and J 5 bases, leaving 9 bases between the germline ends. CDR1 is MGHRA, CDR2 YSYEKL, per germline. The chain's CDR3 is CASSLTGDNEQFF. CDR3 nucleotides: TGCGCCAGCAGCCTCACCGGAGACAATGAGCAGTTCTTC.

The chain joins TRBV28 to TRBJ1-1; possible D gene TRBD1, 6 bases. Trimming left V 9 bases short and J 5 bases short, with 22 bases between. The CDR3 is made up of 15 amino acids. The germline V gene encodes CDR1 MDHEN and CDR2 SYDVKM. This CDR3 reads CASPRGARRETEAFF. The DNA for the CDR3 is TGTGCCAGTCCTCGGGGGGCGCGTCGGGAGACTGAAGCTTTCTTT.

This rearrangement joins TRBV27 to TRBJ2-1; 8 positions agree with TRBD2. The length of the CDR3 is 15 residues. V lost 5 bases to trimming and J lost 6 bases; unmatched junction nucleotides: 9. The germline V gene has CDR1 MNHEY and CDR2 SMNVEV (reference sequence). CDR3 in DNA: TGTGCCAGCAGTCTTAGCGGGACCTTTCCCAATGAGCAGTTCTTC. The encoded protein is CASSLSGTFPNEQFF.

The V call is TRBV11-2, the J call TRBJ2-7; 9 positions agree with TRBD1. This CDR3 has 16 residues. Germline assignment: CDR1 SGHAT and CDR2 FQNNGV. Unmatched junction bases numbered 12, after V lost 5 bases and J lost 4 bases. The CDR3 bases are TGTGCCAGCAGCACCCTTACGGGACAGGGACTATACGAGCAGTACTTC. Translation gives CASSTLTGQGLYEQYF.

V and J are TRBV25-1 and TRBJ2-5; 7 nucleotides line up with TRBD1. Germline lookup yields CDR1 MGHDK and CDR2 SYGVNS. Trimming took 1 base from V and 4 from J; bases not matched to a gene: 15. This CDR3 has 18 amino acids. CDR3 region: CASSESLGRGLFGETQYF. CDR3 DNA: TGTGCCAGCAGTGAATCGTTGGGCAGGGGGTTATTCGGAGAGACCCAGTACTTC.

V gene TRBV7-9 combines with J gene TRBJ2-1; tentatively, D is TRBD2 (6 bases). This CDR3 comprises 16 residues. Germline CDR1 SEHNR, CDR2 FQNEAQ (reference sequence). V gave up 6 bases and J gave up 7 bases, with 22 bases separating them. The CDR3 DNA follows: TGTGCCAGCAGTTCACTGCTCCTCGCGGGATATAATGAGCAGTTCTTC. Translation gives CASSSLLLAGYNEQFF.

This clone has more than one count but fewer than ten. V usage is TRBV10-3 and J usage is TRBJ2-2; 8 bases line up with TRBD1. V was pared by 11 bases and J by 5 bases, with 7 bases of the junction left unmatched. This CDR3 is 13 amino acids long. From germline, CDR1 is ENHRY and CDR2 SYGVKD. CDR3 sequence: CAVRQGITGELFF. The CDR3, as DNA: TGTGCCGTACGACAGGGGATAACCGGGGAGCTGTTTTTT.

The chain's CDR3 is CASSQDAGSSGNTIYF. CDR3 DNA: TGCGCCAGCAGCCAAGATGCGGGGAGCTCTGGAAACACCATATATTTT. The chain recombines TRBV4-3 with TRBJ1-3; D gene unclear. The germline gives CDR1 LGHNA, CDR2 YSLEER. The CDR3 covers 16 residues. V was trimmed by 0 bases and J by 0 bases, leaving 9 bases between them.

Only one count was recorded for this clone. The chain recombines TRBV27 with TRBJ1-1; 10 positions agree with TRBD1. With 3 bases clipped from V and 7 bases from J, the junction kept 2 bases outside the gene matches. The CDR3 runs to 13 residues. In germline, CDR1 is MNHEY, CDR2 SMNVEV (reference sequence). The CDR3 spells CASSLGQGFEAFF. The CDR3 nucleotides read TGTGCCAGCAGTTTGGGACAGGGGTTTGAAGCTTTCTTT.